The 31 T cell receptor beta chains in this list originate from one sample, sequenced in a study of blood T cell repertoires in COVID-19. Generated by immunoSEQ multiplex PCR, the TCRdb table keeps only in-frame clones and is missing some. The sample lists some 270,000 clones; approximately 89% were seen once. The specimen was PBMCs or T cells enriched from blood (not recorded which). All receptors come from a woman aged 55-70 years who had recovered from COVID-19.

The count of this clone is one. CDR3 loop: CATSDPGLGTGELFF. As DNA, the CDR3 is TGTGCCACCAGTGATCCGGGACTCGGCACCGGGGAGCTGTTTTTT. The rearrangement joins TRBV24-1 to TRBJ2-2, with TRBD2 as a possible D gene (6 bases). The CDR3 covers 15 residues. Per germline, CDR1 KGHDR and CDR2 SFDVKD. The V end lost 3 bases, the J end lost 4 bases, and 11 bases lay between the germline ends.

V is TRBV6-5 and J is TRBJ2-4, with TRBD1 identical over 11 bases. Germline lookup yields CDR1 MNHEY and CDR2 SVGAGI. Unmatched junction bases numbered 2, after V lost 2 bases and J lost 8 bases. The CDR3 runs to 14 residues. The CDR3 protein is CASSYGQGAYIQYF. In nucleotides, the CDR3 is TGTGCCAGCAGTTACGGACAGGGGGCGTACATTCAGTACTTC.

The chain couples TRBV4-1 to TRBJ1-4; no definite D call. Germline V CDR1 and CDR2: MGHRA, YSYEKL. With 1 base removed from V and 1 base from J, the gap between germline ends came to 7 bases. This CDR3 spans 15 amino acids. The CDR3 is CASSQVVVTNEKLFF. CDR3 sequence (DNA): TGCGCCAGCAGCCAAGTCGTTGTAACTAATGAAAAACTGTTTTTT.

The chain uses TRBV19 and TRBJ1-1; 8 positions match TRBD1. Germline V gene data show CDR1 as LNHDA and CDR2 as SQIVND (reference sequence). The CDR3 runs to 18 residues. Trimming took 1 base from V and 7 from J; bases not matched to a gene: 17. CDR3 bases: TGTGCCAGTAGTATAGCTCGGACAGGGTCATTCGTTCGAGGTGAAGCTTTCTTT. Its translation is CASSIARTGSFVRGEAFF. The entire variable domain, with the rest obtained from reference TRBV19 and TRBJ1-1, is as follows: DGGITQSPKYLFRKEGQNVTLSCEQNLNHDAMYWYRQDPGQGLRLIYYSQIVNDFQKGDIAEGYSVSREKKESFPLTVTSAQKNPTAFYLCASSIARTGSFVRGEAFFGQGTRLTVV.

The genes are TRBV7-9 and TRBJ1-6; the D is unclear. CDR1 is SEHNR, CDR2 FQNEAQ, per germline (reference sequence). Deletions cut 4 bases from V and 0 bases from J, with 4 bases between. The CDR3 has 14 amino acids. The DNA of the CDR3 is TGTGCCAGCAGCTCGGGCTCCTATAATTCACCCCTCCACTTT. Amino acid sequence: CASSSGSYNSPLHF.

The chain links TRBV5-8 to TRBJ1-6, with 7 bases matching TRBD1. Unmatched junction bases numbered 13, after V lost 3 bases and J lost 10 bases. The CDR3 sequence is 16 residues long. Germline assignment: CDR1 SGHTS and CDR2 YDEGEE. The CDR3 sequence: CASSSEGTEYSSPLHF. The CDR3 nucleotides read TGTGCCAGCAGCTCTGAAGGGACAGAATATTCGTCACCCCTCCACTTT.

The chain uses TRBV3-1 (or the pseudogene TRBV3-2) and TRBJ2-2; the match to TRBD2 covers 13 bases. The germline gives CDR1 LGHDT, CDR2 YNNKEL (reference sequence). Trimming at V came to 4 bases and at J to 0 bases, leaving 2 bases not matched to a gene. The CDR3 has 17 residues. The CDR3 here is CASSRGLAGANTGELFF. CDR3 DNA sequence: TGTGCCAGCAGCCGAGGACTAGCGGGAGCGAACACCGGGGAGCTGTTTTTT.

This chain joins TRBV9 and TRBJ2-3; D is uncertain. This CDR3 contains 14 residues. Germline V gene sequence: CDR1 SGDLS, CDR2 YYNGEE. The V and J ends lost 4 bases and 1 base respectively, with 10 bases between them. The CDR3 sequence: CASSSLVGTDTQYF. The DNA of the CDR3 is TGTGCCAGCAGCTCTTTAGTCGGCACAGATACGCAGTATTTT.

The chain recombines TRBV2 with TRBJ1-3; D ambiguous. Germline-derived CDR1 and CDR2 are SNHLY and FYNNEI. This CDR3 has 15 residues. The V and J ends lost 0 bases and 4 bases respectively, with 10 bases between them. The CDR3 region has the DNA TGTGCCAGCAGTGAAGCCGCGGGCAGGGGAAACACCATATATTTT. This sequence encodes CASSEAAGRGNTIYF.

The sample holds many counts of this clone. This chain joins TRBV7-9 and TRBJ1-3; D remains unclear. This CDR3 spans 14 amino acids. The V gene lost 1 base and the J gene lost 0 bases, with 4 bases spanning the gap. CDR1 SEHNR and CDR2 FQNEAQ come from the germline V gene (reference sequence). CDR3 loop: CASSLDNSGNTIYF. The CDR3 DNA reads TGTGCCAGCAGCTTAGACAACTCTGGAAACACCATATATTTT.

V and J are TRBV24-1 and TRBJ2-1; TRBD2 matches at 8 bases. The J segment lost 1 base and the V segment lost 4 bases, leaving 8 bases of the junction unmatched. Per the germline V gene, CDR1 is KGHDR and CDR2 is SFDVKD. The CDR3 is made up of 17 amino acids. In DNA form, the CDR3 reads TGTGCCACCAGTGAAGGACCCGGGACTAGGTCCTACAATGAGCAGTTCTTC. Translated, it gives CATSEGPGTRSYNEQFF.

This chain connects TRBV24-1 to TRBJ1-4; a possible D gene is TRBD1 (5 bases). V shed 10 bases and J shed 3 bases, with 8 bases lying between them. CDR3 length equals 12 residues. Germline CDR1 reads KGHDR; CDR2 reads SFDVKD. The CDR3 reads CATGESNEKLFF. The CDR3 region has the DNA TGTGCCACAGGGGAATCTAATGAAAAACTGTTTTTT.

The rearrangement joins TRBV24-1 to TRBJ1-5, with TRBD1 as a possible D gene (5 bases). Per germline, CDR1 KGHDR and CDR2 SFDVKD. There are 13 residues in the CDR3. V lost 7 bases to trimming and J lost 4 bases, with 10 bases between them. The CDR3 sequence is CATSGQGNQPQHF. The CDR3 DNA is TGTGCCACCAGCGGCCAGGGAAATCAGCCCCAGCATTTT.

A few counts support this clone. The chain uses TRBV2 and TRBJ2-3; tentatively, D is TRBD1 (5 bases). Deletions cut 4 bases from V and 7 bases from J, with 12 bases between. Germline CDR1 SNHLY, CDR2 FYNNEI. CDR3 length: 13 residues. In DNA, the CDR3 is TGTGCCAGCAGTGGGCAGGGCACGAATACGCAGTATTTT. Residues: CASSGQGTNTQYF.

This rearrangement joins TRBV7-2 to TRBJ2-1; D unclear. This CDR3 is built from 16 residues. Trimming left V 1 base short and J 2 bases short, with 12 bases between. CDR1 and CDR2 (germline): SGHTA, FQGNSA. CDR3 amino acids: CASSLVGSSAYNEQFF. CDR3 nucleotides: TGTGCCAGCAGCTTAGTGGGCAGCTCGGCCTACAATGAGCAGTTCTTC.

The J gene is TRBJ2-5, the V gene TRBV6-6, with D tentatively TRBD2 (5 bases). The V end lost 8 bases, the J end lost 7 bases, and 14 bases lay between the germline ends. This CDR3 contains 12 residues. Germline V CDR1 and CDR2: MNHNY, SVGAGI (reference sequence). The CDR3 loop reads CASSSPGRTQYF. The CDR3 coding sequence is TGTGCCAGCTCTTCCCCTGGGAGGACCCAGTACTTC.

This clone has just one count. CDR3 nucleotides: TGTGCCAGCAGCCAAGCATCCGGGCTAGCGGGGGGGTCTGAGACCCAGTACTTC. This sequence encodes CASSQASGLAGGSETQYF. The V and J genes are TRBV4-2 and TRBJ2-5, with TRBD2 matching 12 bases. Germline CDR1 reads LGHNA; CDR2 reads YNFKEQ. The CDR3 loop spans 18 amino acids. V lost 1 base, J lost 5 bases, and 11 bases stayed unmatched.

The chain has TRBV28 and TRBJ1-1; 10 positions agree with TRBD1. CDR1 and CDR2 (germline): MDHEN, SYDVKM. The CDR3 is made up of 14 amino acids. V dropped 7 bases and J dropped 5; count of bases not matched to a gene: 7. The CDR3 spells CASMIGTGVTEAFF. The CDR3 region has the DNA TGTGCCAGCATGATTGGGACAGGGGTTACTGAAGCTTTCTTT.

This clone was found a few times. The chain links TRBV5-8 to TRBJ1-2, with 8 bases that match TRBD1. CDR1 and CDR2 from the germline V gene are SGHTS and YDEGEE. This CDR3 is built from 15 residues. V shed 5 bases and J 8 bases; nucleotides not matched to a gene: 14. CDR3 loop: CASSYLSGTGWGYTF. The CDR3, as DNA: TGTGCCAGCAGTTATCTCTCCGGGACAGGCTGGGGCTACACCTTC.

This clone was recorded once. The V and J genes are TRBV24-1 and TRBJ1-2, with D perhaps matching TRBD1 (5 bases). Germline V lookup: CDR1 KGHDR, CDR2 SFDVKD. The CDR3 is made up of 14 amino acids. V was pared by 2 bases and J by 11 bases, with 17 bases between. The CDR3 spells CATSDSQGTRGYTF. For the CDR3, the DNA is TGTGCCACCAGTGATTCCCAGGGAACCCGTGGGTACACCTTC.

This clone was observed a single time. V and J are TRBV9 and TRBJ1-2; 7 bases align to TRBD1. This CDR3 has 15 residues. The germline gives CDR1 SGDLS, CDR2 YYNGEE. The ends lost 1 base at V and 0 bases at J; junction bases unmatched: 3. CDR3 loop: CASSVWGQPNYGYTF. CDR3 sequence (DNA): TGTGCCAGCAGCGTATGGGGACAGCCTAACTATGGCTACACCTTC.

The chain is built from TRBV5-4 and TRBJ2-1, with 7 bases lining up with TRBD2. V shed 0 bases, J shed 3 bases, and the junction held 9 bases outside the gene matches. The CDR3 is made up of 17 amino acids. CDR1 is SGHNT, CDR2 YYREEE, per germline (reference sequence). The CDR3 bases are TGTGCCAGCAGCTTGGAAGGCGGGAGTTCCCACTACAATGAGCAGTTCTTC. The encoded protein is CASSLEGGSSHYNEQFF. Together with reference TRBV5-4 and TRBJ2-1, the CDR3 gives the full variable domain: ETGVTQSPTHLIKTRGQQVTLRCSSQSGHNTVSWYQQALGQGPQFIFQYYREEENGRGNFPPRFSGLQFPNYSSELNVNALELDDSALYLCASSLEGGSSHYNEQFFGPGTRLTVL.

This clone was seen just once. The V and J genes are TRBV2 and TRBJ2-2; 11 bases align to TRBD1. Germline V lookup: CDR1 SNHLY, CDR2 FYNNEI. CDR3 length: 15 amino acids. J gave up 4 bases and V 9 bases, and 7 bases lay outside the gene matches. CDR3 amino acids: CARETGQGGTGELFF. As DNA, the CDR3 is TGTGCCAGAGAGACGGGACAGGGGGGCACCGGGGAGCTGTTTTTT.

This rearrangement joins TRBV30 to TRBJ2-1; the D is unclear. CDR1 is GTSNPN and CDR2 is SVGIG in the germline V gene (reference sequence). V lost 2 bases, J lost 7 bases, and 6 bases lay in between. This CDR3 has 11 amino acids. The CDR3 DNA follows: TGTGCCTGGAGTTTCGGGAATGAGCAGTTCTTC. Translation: CAWSFGNEQFF.

The chain uses TRBV6-6 and TRBJ2-7; 14 bases align to TRBD2. Germline-derived CDR1 and CDR2 are MNHNY and SVGAGI (reference sequence). V was clipped by 5 bases and J by 1 base; unmatched bases: 13. The CDR3 totals 19 residues. DNA for the CDR3: TGTGCCAGCAGTCACCCGGGACTAGCGGGAGACCCCTCTTCCTACGAGCAGTACTTC. It is translated as CASSHPGLAGDPSSYEQYF.

The V and J genes are TRBV28 and TRBJ1-1; 9 bases are a match to TRBD1. The V gene's germline CDR1 is MDHEN and CDR2 SYDVKM. V was clipped by 4 bases and J by 5 bases; unmatched bases: 8. This CDR3 spans 15 amino acids. The CDR3 DNA reads as TGTGCCAGCAGTTCAACCGGGACAGGGTATACTGAAGCTTTCTTT. It yields the protein CASSSTGTGYTEAFF. Full variable domain (missing parts from reference TRBV28 and TRBJ1-1): DVKVTQSSRYLVKRTGEKVFLECVQDMDHENMFWYRQDPGLGLRLIYFSYDVKMKEKGDIPEGYSVSREKKERFSLILESASTNQTSMYLCASSSTGTGYTEAFFGQGTRLTVV.

A few counts support this clone. The chain employs TRBV6-5 and TRBJ2-3; D gene unclear. CDR1 is MNHEY and CDR2 is SVGAGI in the germline V gene. This CDR3 comprises 12 residues. The V end was cut by 6 bases, the J end by 7 bases, with 11 bases between. The CDR3 protein is CASSRPRNTQYF. In DNA, the CDR3 is TGTGCCAGCAGCCGACCGAGGAATACGCAGTATTTT.

This chain links TRBV28 with TRBJ1-1; 7 bases fit TRBD1. CDR3 length: 15 residues. V trimming: 5 bases; J trimming: 4 bases; junction bases outside the gene matches: 10. The germline V gene encodes CDR1 MDHEN and CDR2 SYDVKM. The CDR3 DNA sequence: TGTGCCAGCAGTAGACAGGGCTTGATCGGCACTGAAGCTTTCTTT. This encodes CASSRQGLIGTEAFF.

The chain is built from TRBV10-2 and TRBJ2-3, with 9 nucleotides matching TRBD2. Germline V lookup: CDR1 WSHSY, CDR2 SAAADI. CDR3 length equals 15 residues. J lost 3 bases, V lost 4 bases, and 5 bases had no gene match. The CDR3 loop reads CASSGAGGLTDTQYF. The CDR3 DNA reads TGCGCCAGCAGTGGGGCGGGGGGGCTTACAGATACGCAGTATTTT.

The chain uses TRBV9 and TRBJ2-7; D might be TRBD2 (5 bases). Germline-derived CDR1 and CDR2 are SGDLS and YYNGEE. Trimming took off 5 bases at V and 1 base at J, with 13 bases between the two ends. This CDR3 region has 14 residues. The CDR3: CASSPLGLSYEQYF. For the CDR3, the DNA is TGTGCCAGCAGTCCACTAGGCCTGTCCTACGAGCAGTACTTC.

The V call is TRBV7-2, the J call TRBJ2-1, with 14 bases that match TRBD2. Germline V lookup: CDR1 SGHTA, CDR2 FQGNSA. The V segment lost 6 bases and the J segment 4 bases; nucleotides outside the gene matches: 5. The CDR3 contains 16 residues. Written as DNA, the CDR3 is TGTGCCAGCAGTTTCAGACTAGCGGGGGGGTACAATGAGCAGTTCTTC. Residues: CASSFRLAGGYNEQFF.